These 9 T cell receptor beta chains were sequenced from one sample in a study of blood T cell repertoires in COVID-19. The data were produced by immunoSEQ multiplex PCR, yet TCRdb's version contains in-frame clones alone and is incomplete. The data hold some 320,000 clones, with about 90% observed a single time. Material: PBMCs or T cells enriched from blood (not recorded which). These receptors were collected from a woman aged 25 to 45 who had recovered from COVID-19.

This chain connects TRBV6-5 to TRBJ2-2, with 10 bases aligning to TRBD1. The CDR3 consists of 15 residues. V gave up 6 bases and J gave up 7 bases; unmatched junction bases: 8. Germline V lookup: CDR1 MNHEY, CDR2 SVGAGI. In nucleotides, the CDR3 is TGTGCCAGCAGCGCGACAGGGGGCAGGGGCGGGGAGCTGTTTTTT. Translating gives CASSATGGRGGELFF.

J is TRBJ2-1 and V is TRBV10-3; D not resolved. The CDR3 loop spans 14 amino acids. The V end was cut by 9 bases, the J end by 5 bases, with 17 bases between. Germline CDR1 reads ENHRY; CDR2 reads SYGVKD. The CDR3 reads CAILPDPRHNEQFF. In DNA form, the CDR3 reads TGTGCCATTCTCCCGGATCCGCGGCACAATGAGCAGTTCTTC.

The rearrangement joins TRBV28 to TRBJ1-1; 7 positions agree with TRBD1. The length of the CDR3 is 11 residues. CDR1 is MDHEN, CDR2 SYDVKM, per germline. The trim removed 11 bases at V and 4 bases at J, leaving 4 bases unmatched. The CDR3 loop reads CAEGAGTEAFF. For the CDR3, the DNA is TGTGCCGAGGGGGCCGGCACTGAAGCTTTCTTT.

Here the CDR3 DNA reads TGTGCCAGCAGTTCACCGGGACAGGGGGCGAGAGGCTACACCTTC. Its translation: CASSSPGQGARGYTF. This chain joins TRBV6-5 and TRBJ1-2, with 12 bases matching TRBD1. The V and J ends lost 4 bases and 8 bases, in that order; junction bases with no gene match: 8. The CDR3 has 15 amino acids. CDR1 and CDR2 from the germline V gene are MNHEY and SVGAGI.

This chain links TRBV28 with TRBJ2-7, with D perhaps TRBD1 (5 bases). CDR1 and CDR2 (germline): MDHEN, SYDVKM. V lost 4 bases to trimming and J lost 7 bases, with 20 bases between them. The CDR3 length is 15 residues. Here the CDR3 reads CASSSPSDMVGEQYF. In DNA form, the CDR3 reads TGTGCCAGCAGTTCCCCCTCGGACATGGTCGGAGAGCAGTACTTC.

The chain is built from TRBV2 and TRBJ1-5; 8 bases match TRBD1. Trimming at V came to 6 bases and at J to 2 bases, leaving 6 bases not matched to a gene. Germline-derived CDR1 and CDR2 are SNHLY and FYNNEI. There are 15 residues in the CDR3. This CDR3 reads CASREDRAGNQPQHF. For the CDR3, the DNA is TGTGCCAGCAGAGAGGACAGGGCAGGCAATCAGCCCCAGCATTTT.

The chain joins TRBV9 to TRBJ1-2; no definite D call. This CDR3 has 14 residues. Trimming took off 4 bases at V and 5 bases at J, with 15 bases between the two ends. CDR1 SGDLS and CDR2 YYNGEE come from the germline V gene. The CDR3 spells CASSPRSAEYGYTF. Here the CDR3 DNA reads TGTGCCAGCAGCCCCCGTAGTGCGGAATATGGCTACACCTTC.

The rearrangement uses TRBV28 and TRBJ2-7, with TRBD2 matching over 12 bases. Germline V gene lookup returns CDR1 MDHEN and CDR2 SYDVKM. The CDR3 runs to 16 residues. Unmatched junction bases numbered 8, after V lost 5 bases and J lost 3 bases. The CDR3 spells CASSPPTSGGIYEQYF. The CDR3 DNA follows: TGTGCCAGCAGTCCCCCCACTAGCGGGGGGATCTACGAGCAGTACTTC.

The V and J genes are TRBV28 and TRBJ1-4, with 8 bases matching TRBD1. The CDR3 covers 14 residues. Trimming took 6 bases from V and 4 from J; bases not matched to a gene: 4. Germline V gives CDR1 MDHEN, CDR2 SYDVKM. The CDR3, as DNA: TGTGCCAGCAGCGGACAGGGTCTTAATGAAAAACTGTTTTTT. It codes for CASSGQGLNEKLFF.